Following are 5 T cell receptor beta chains from one sample sequenced in a study of T cell repertoires in aging, cancer and after chemotherapy. The template was genomic DNA from peripheral blood, not RNA. Rearranged V-D-J TRB sequences were amplified with a mixed TRB-A/B primer pool. TCRdb itself ran the multiplex PCR reads through MiXCR, one entry per CDR3 protein. The sample has thousands of distinct CDR3 sequences, roughly 30% seen once. Input material: blood. These receptors all come from a human donor in good health.

The J gene is TRBJ2-1, the V gene TRBV6-5, with 7 bases fitting TRBD2. CDR3 size: 18 residues. CDR1 MNHEY and CDR2 SVGAGI come from the germline V gene. The trim removed 0 bases at V and 7 bases at J, leaving 15 bases unmatched. The CDR3 loop is CASSYSIFREGRVNEQFF. CDR3 DNA: TGTGCCAGCAGTTACTCGATTTTCAGGGAGGGCAGGGTAAATGAGCAGTTCTTC.

This clonotype was counted once. CDR3 sequence: CATSDPRGQGEQFF. DNA of the CDR3: TGTGCCACCAGTGATCCCCGAGGGCAAGGGGAGCAGTTCTTC. The chain is built from TRBV24-1 and TRBJ2-1, with TRBD2 as a possible D gene (5 bases). Germline CDR1 reads KGHDR; CDR2 reads SFDVKD. V lost 3 bases to trimming and J lost 10 bases, with 15 bases between them. The CDR3 covers 14 residues.

This clonotype was observed a handful of times. The chain couples TRBV19 to TRBJ2-7; TRBD1 matches at 7 bases. The CDR3 spans 13 residues. CDR1 LNHDA and CDR2 SQIVND come from the germline V gene (reference sequence). The junction had 5 bases not matched to a gene; V was cut back by 4 bases and J by 5 bases. The CDR3 region has the DNA TGTGCCAGTAGTAACCGAGGGGGCAACGAGCAGTACTTC. Residues: CASSNRGGNEQYF.

The chain employs TRBV30 and TRBJ2-1; D may be TRBD1 (5 bases). The germline gives CDR1 GTSNPN, CDR2 SVGIG (reference sequence). The CDR3 consists of 15 residues. V lost 2 bases and J lost 8, with 19 bases in between. The CDR3 loop is CAWSPDSGLDDEQFF. As DNA, the CDR3 is TGTGCCTGGAGTCCCGACAGTGGCCTAGACGATGAGCAGTTCTTC.

The gene calls are TRBV28 and TRBJ1-3, with D perhaps matching TRBD1 (5 bases). V lost 6 bases and J lost 0, with 15 bases in between. Germline V gene lookup returns CDR1 MDHEN and CDR2 SYDVKM. This CDR3 region has 16 residues. The CDR3 reads CASSSPGGPSGNTIYF. The CDR3 coding sequence is TGTGCCAGCAGCTCACCCGGGGGACCCTCTGGAAACACCATATATTTT.